This TCR beta chain was captured in a study of T-cell reconstitution after alpha-beta-depleted transplantation in children. The CDR3 is 15 amino acids. Trimming took 7 bases from V and 13 from J, leaving 28 bases between them. Construction of the TCRbeta library involved unique molecular identifiers. Using its own MiXCR run on the PCR reads, TCRdb lists one record per CDR3 protein. The table shows approximately 630,000 distinct CDR3 sequences, with around 13% occurring only once. The sample holds many counts of this clonotype. The chain combines TRBV12-3 or TRBV12-4 with TRBJ1-2; weak D call: TRBD1 (5 bases). The specimen comprised PBMCs, sampled before TCRalphabeta/CD19-depleted stem cell transplant. The source is a girl aged 2 to 10 with congenital amegakaryocytic thrombocytopenia, due to receive a stem cell transplant. CDR3 region: CASNFLPGLPFRGTF. Written as DNA, the CDR3 is TGTGCCAGCAATTTCTTACCGGGACTCCCATTTCGGGGCACCTTC.